This entry features one T cell receptor beta chain sequence. Its antigen is as yet unknown. Amplification targeted TCR beta CDR3 regions from RNA transcripts. First-round RT-PCR targeting the TCR CDR3 was performed with the HTBI primer set. TCRdb independently ran MiXCR on the multiplex PCR reads; one entry per CDR3 protein. The sample records a few hundred thousand distinct CDR3 sequences, 40% to 55% being singletons. This record comes from a study of T cells in Graves' hyperthyroidism and ophthalmopathy. General study results and limits: Most thyroid clonotypes with frequency above 0.001 were detected in blood. A 13 V-J signature model discriminated ophthalmopathy versus stable hyperthyroidism. Ophthalmopathy, as predicted by the model, came a median around 7 months after the prediction.

The diagnostic basis comprised clinical symptoms, serum thyroxine and TRAb, thyroid ultrasound and orbital computed tomography. The CDR3 length is 15 residues. Per the germline V gene, CDR1 is DFQATT and CDR2 is SNEGSKA (reference sequence). Between the trimmed V and J ends, which lost 6 bases and 4 bases, there was a span of 21 bases. This clonotype was sampled from an adult woman with Graves' disease, either hyperthyroidism or ophthalmopathy (not recorded which). Sequenced sample: peripheral blood or thyroid tissue (not recorded which). This chain uses TRBV20-1 with TRBJ1-1; D remains ambiguous. The CDR3 reads CSAEDPDPGVTEAFF. CDR3 bases: TGCAGTGCGGAAGATCCGGATCCCGGCGTCACTGAAGCTTTCTTT.